This TCR beta chain emerged from a study of blood T cell repertoires in COVID-19. Study at large: COVID-19 samples, acute and convalescent, were from the United States, Italy and Spain.

This CDR3 is built from 16 residues. Germline V CDR1 and CDR2: LGHDT, YNNKEL (reference sequence). V lost 0 bases, J lost 4 bases, and 16 bases lay in between. This clone has just a few counts. In the study's own analysis: Reference gene primers were amplified, and this amplification served to estimate nucleated cell counts. Here immunoSEQ multiplex PCR was the method, and the copy in TCRdb shows in-frame clones only, minus some. Clone size and the V and J calls come from that table; the DNA yielded D and trimming. The sample records over 100,000 clones, roughly nine tenths being singletons. The receptor was derived from a woman between 65 and 79 years old with COVID-19, enrolled during active disease. The chain is built from TRBV3-1 (or the pseudogene TRBV3-2) and TRBJ2-7; maybe TRBD1 (5 bases). Sequencing input: peripheral blood. The CDR3 here is CASSQDMQGGWYEQYF. CDR3 in DNA: TGTGCCAGCAGCCAAGATATGCAGGGTGGTTGGTACGAGCAGTACTTC.